A selection of T cell receptor beta chains follows, all from one sample in a study of cytomegalovirus exposure and HLA in healthy donors. TCRdb's copy holds only in-frame clones and misses some; the assay was immunoSEQ multiplex PCR. Of roughly 310,000 clones in the sample, roughly 90% were seen once. The sequenced sample consisted of PBMCs. All receptors derive from a man aged 25-45 years in good health and CMV-seronegative. Both conserved end residues are part of each CDR3. The D gene is left open where the match is weak. Clone size is given for some rows only: seen once, a few or many times, or a class if the clone is expanded.

j_call	d_call	v_call	clone_size	cdr3_nt	cdr3_aa
TRBJ2-2	-	TRBV5-1	once	TGCGCCAGCACCCCGGGGGGCGCGAACACCGGGGAGCTGTTTTTT	CASTPGGANTGELFF
TRBJ1-1	-	TRBV27	-	TGTGCCAGCAGTCTCCGGGGCACTGAAGCTTTCTTT	CASSLRGTEAFF
TRBJ1-1	-	TRBV6-1	-	TGTGCCAGCAGTGAAGCCGGAGGTTCTGAAGCTTTCTTT	CASSEAGGSEAFF
TRBJ2-7	TRBD2	TRBV2	-	TGTGCCAGCATCAGGACTAGCAGCTCCTACGAGCAGTACTTC	CASIRTSSSYEQYF
TRBJ2-7	TRBD1	TRBV7-2	once	TGTGCCAGCAGCTCCCGGGACAGCTACGAGCAGTACTTC	CASSSRDSYEQYF
TRBJ2-7	TRBD1	TRBV5-1	-	TGCGCCAGCAGCTCCACAGGGGGCTCCTACGAGCAGTACTTC	CASSSTGGSYEQYF
TRBJ2-1	TRBD1	TRBV7-9	-	TGTGCCAGCAGCCTTTACAGGGGTGGCGATGAGCAGTTCTTC	CASSLYRGGDEQFF
TRBJ2-7	-	TRBV18	once	TGTGCCAGCTCCCCGGGATTCGGTTACGAGCAGTACTTC	CASSPGFGYEQYF
TRBJ1-4	TRBD1	TRBV7-9	-	TGTGCCAGCAGCTTTGGGACCGGACAGGGAGGACCAACTAATGAAAAACTGTTTTTT	CASSFGTGQGGPTNEKLFF
TRBJ1-3	TRBD1	TRBV6-6	-	TGTGCCAGCAGTTACGACAGGGGTTCGGGAAACACCATATATTTT	CASSYDRGSGNTIYF
TRBJ2-7	-	TRBV7-8	-	TGTGCCAGCAGCGTAGGCTGGGCCACCTACGAGCAGTACTTC	CASSVGWATYEQYF
TRBJ2-2	-	TRBV10-3	-	TGTGCCATCAGTAGGGGGTCAAACACCGGGGAGCTGTTTTTT	CAISRGSNTGELFF
TRBJ2-1	-	TRBV7-7	-	TGTGCCAGCAGCTTAGCGGGGAGCGGGGAGCAGTTCTTC	CASSLAGSGEQFF
TRBJ1-4	-	TRBV7-6	-	TGTGCCAGCAGCTTAAATGCTCTCCGGAATGAAAAACTGTTTTTT	CASSLNALRNEKLFF
TRBJ2-5	TRBD1	TRBV5-6	-	TGTGCCAGCAGCTTGGGGACAGGGGACTTAGAGACCCAGTACTTC	CASSLGTGDLETQYF
TRBJ1-4	TRBD1	TRBV9	-	TGTGCCAGCAGCCCCGGACAGGGTGTTATTTATGAAAAACTGTTTTTT	CASSPGQGVIYEKLFF
TRBJ1-6	-	TRBV2	once	TGTGCCAGCATCTCGAAACTTAATTCACCCCTCCACTTT	CASISKLNSPLHF
TRBJ2-1	TRBD2	TRBV10-1	few	TGCGCCAGCAGTGGTAATAGCGGGGAATACAATGAGCAGTTCTTC	CASSGNSGEYNEQFF
TRBJ2-7	-	TRBV6-5	few	TGTGCCAGCAGTTACTCCGCAGGAGAGCAGTACTTC	CASSYSAGEQYF
TRBJ1-5	TRBD1	TRBV6-1	-	TGTGCCAGCAGATTGGGACAGCTCAATCAGCCCCAGCATTTT	CASRLGQLNQPQHF
TRBJ1-2	TRBD1	TRBV9	-	TGTGCCAGCAGCGTAGATCGGCAGGGGGCTAACTATGGCTACACCTTC	CASSVDRQGANYGYTF
TRBJ2-3	TRBD2	TRBV4-1	once	TGCGCCAGCAGCCATGGTAGGACTAGCGGGGGTTCAGATACGCAGTATTTT	CASSHGRTSGGSDTQYF
TRBJ2-2	TRBD1	TRBV30	-	TGTGCCTGGGCCGGGACAGTGAACACCGGGGAGCTGTTTTTT	CAWAGTVNTGELFF
TRBJ1-2	TRBD1	TRBV7-2	-	TGTGCCAGCAGCTCCGGGACAGGGGAGGACTATGGCTACACCTTC	CASSSGTGEDYGYTF
TRBJ2-7	-	TRBV5-6	-	TGTGCCAGCAGCTTCGGAGATTACGAGCAGTACTTC	CASSFGDYEQYF
TRBJ2-7	-	TRBV11-2	few	TGTGCCAGCAGCTTAGACACAGGATCCTACGAGCAGTACTTC	CASSLDTGSYEQYF
TRBJ1-1	-	TRBV11-2	-	TGTGCCAGCAGCTTTCAGGGTGGGACTGAAGCTTTCTTT	CASSFQGGTEAFF
TRBJ1-2	-	TRBV2	-	TGTGCCAGCACAGGGCAAATAGGCGGCTACACCTTC	CASTGQIGGYTF
TRBJ2-1	TRBD2	TRBV29-1	-	TGCAGCGTTGCGCAAACGGGACTAGCGGGGACAAGCGGGCAGTTCTTC	CSVAQTGLAGTSGQFF
TRBJ1-6	-	TRBV11-2	-	TGTGCCAGCAGCCCAGAGGGAAATTCACCCCTCCACTTT	CASSPEGNSPLHF
TRBJ1-1	-	TRBV4-3	-	TGCGCCAGCAGCCAAGATAAAGGTCCGGGGTCGAACACTGAAGCTTTCTTT	CASSQDKGPGSNTEAFF
TRBJ1-2	-	TRBV7-6	-	TGTGCCAGCAGCTTGGACGACAGCTTCAACTATGGCTACACCTTC	CASSLDDSFNYGYTF
TRBJ1-1	-	TRBV4-3	once	TGCGCCAGCAGCCAAGTCGGGGGCACTGAAGCTTTCTTT	CASSQVGGTEAFF
TRBJ2-2	TRBD1	TRBV7-8	-	TGTGCCAGCAGCTTGGGAGGGACAGGGGTTACCGGGGAGCTGTTTTTT	CASSLGGTGVTGELFF
TRBJ2-1	-	TRBV11-2	-	TGTGCCAGCAGCCCGAGGATTTACAATGAGCAGTTCTTC	CASSPRIYNEQFF
TRBJ1-1	TRBD1	TRBV2	-	TGTGCCAGCAGTGAAGATTCGGACAGGGGAAACACTGAAGCTTTCTTT	CASSEDSDRGNTEAFF
TRBJ1-2	TRBD1	TRBV7-2	-	TGTGCCAGCAGCTTAGGACAGGGGAGCTATGGCTACACCTTC	CASSLGQGSYGYTF
TRBJ1-1	-	TRBV30	-	TGTGCCTGGAGTCTGGGGGCCACTGAAGCTTTCTTT	CAWSLGATEAFF
TRBJ1-2	-	TRBV5-6	-	TGTGCCAGCAGCTTGACCTTGGACAGCATTGGCTACACCTTC	CASSLTLDSIGYTF
TRBJ2-4	-	TRBV29-1	-	TGCAGCGTTGAAGGAGTCGAAAACATTCAGTACTTC	CSVEGVENIQYF
TRBJ2-1	TRBD2	TRBV6-5	-	TGTGCCAGCAGGAAACCTAGCGGGGGGTACAATGAGCAGTTCTTC	CASRKPSGGYNEQFF
TRBJ2-7	TRBD1	TRBV7-9	few	TGTGCCAGCAGGGGACAGGGAGACTACGAGCAGTACTTC	CASRGQGDYEQYF
TRBJ2-5	-	TRBV5-1	-	TGCGCCAGCAGCTTACAGGGTGGTCAAGAGACCCAGTACTTC	CASSLQGGQETQYF
TRBJ2-3	TRBD1	TRBV7-6	-	TGTGCCAGCAGCTCCCTTGGACAGGTTCAAGATACGCAGTATTTT	CASSSLGQVQDTQYF
TRBJ2-7	TRBD1	TRBV6-6	once	TGTGCCAGCAGTTACCGGGACAGGGGCGAGCAGTACTTC	CASSYRDRGEQYF
TRBJ2-2	TRBD2	TRBV5-6	-	TGTGCCAGCAGCTTGGAGCCGAGCGGGACTAACACCGGGGAGCTGTTTTTT	CASSLEPSGTNTGELFF
TRBJ1-1	-	TRBV7-8	-	TGTGCCAGCAGCTTATGGGGCGGAACCTTCATGAACACTGAAGCTTTCTTT	CASSLWGGTFMNTEAFF
TRBJ2-7	-	TRBV2	-	TGTGCCAGCAGAAGACAAGCCTACGAGCAGTACTTC	CASRRQAYEQYF
TRBJ2-2	-	TRBV21-1	-	TGTGCCAGCAGCAAGGACAGGGATTACACCGGGGAGCTGTTTTTT	CASSKDRDYTGELFF
TRBJ2-4	TRBD1	TRBV2	-	TGTGCCAGCAGTTCTGGACAGGAAGGGTCCAAAAACATTCAGTACTTC	CASSSGQEGSKNIQYF
TRBJ1-3	-	TRBV18	-	TGTGCCAGCTCACCGCTCGAACAGGGTTCTTTTGGAAACACCATATATTTT	CASSPLEQGSFGNTIYF